These 3 T cell receptor beta chains were sequenced from one sample in a study of blood T cell repertoires in COVID-19. Profiled with immunoSEQ multiplex PCR; TCRdb holds only in-frame clones, not every one. The sample holds 200,000 to 250,000 clones; around 90% are singletons and the top ten take about 6%. The sequenced sample was PBMCs or T cells enriched from blood (not recorded which). Receptor source: a woman aged 25 to 39 with acute COVID-19.

The chain recombines TRBV3-1 (or the pseudogene TRBV3-2) with TRBJ2-7; D may be TRBD1 (5 bases). V was pared by 2 bases and J by 10 bases, with 9 bases between. The germline CDR1 and CDR2 sequences are LGHDT and YNNKEL (reference sequence). CDR3 length: 11 residues. CDR3 bases: TGTGCCAGCAGCCAACAGGGTCCCCAGTACTTC. Translated, it gives CASSQQGPQYF.

The V call is TRBV30, the J call TRBJ2-3, with 8 nucleotides matching TRBD2. Germline assignment: CDR1 GTSNPN and CDR2 SVGIG (reference sequence). This CDR3 has 15 residues. J gave up 3 bases and V 0 bases, and 5 bases lay outside the gene matches. CDR3: CAWSVPGGGTDTQYF. DNA for the CDR3: TGTGCCTGGAGTGTACCGGGGGGGGGTACAGATACGCAGTATTTT.

This chain connects TRBV11-2 to TRBJ2-2, with 7 positions matching TRBD2. The length of the CDR3 is 17 residues. J was trimmed by 4 bases and V by 1 base; bases with no gene match: 9. The V gene's germline CDR1 is SGHAT and CDR2 FQNNGV. The CDR3 DNA reads as TGTGCCAGCAGCTTAGGGGGGAGGGCCGGGTCCACCGGGGAGCTGTTTTTT. Residues: CASSLGGRAGSTGELFF.